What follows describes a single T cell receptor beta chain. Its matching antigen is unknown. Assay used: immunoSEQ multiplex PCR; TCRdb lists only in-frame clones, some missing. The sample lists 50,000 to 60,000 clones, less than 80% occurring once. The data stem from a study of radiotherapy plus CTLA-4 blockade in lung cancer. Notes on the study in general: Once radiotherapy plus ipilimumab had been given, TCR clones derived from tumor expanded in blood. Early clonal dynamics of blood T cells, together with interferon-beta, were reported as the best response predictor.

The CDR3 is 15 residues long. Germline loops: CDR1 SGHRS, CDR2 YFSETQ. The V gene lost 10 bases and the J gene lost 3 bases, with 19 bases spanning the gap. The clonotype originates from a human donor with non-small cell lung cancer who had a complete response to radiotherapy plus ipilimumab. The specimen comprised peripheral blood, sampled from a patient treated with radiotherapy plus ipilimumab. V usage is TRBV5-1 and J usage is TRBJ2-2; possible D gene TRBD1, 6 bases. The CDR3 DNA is TGCGCCGACAAGGTGGACAGCCGGGACACCGGGGAGCTGTTTTTT. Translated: CADKVDSRDTGELFF.